The 22 T cell receptor beta chains given below trace back to one sample, sequenced in a study of early T cells in non-severe SARS-CoV-2 infection. Each CDR3 protein is one row after TCRdb ran MiXCR on the 5' RACE reads. This sample has about 67,000 distinct CDR3 sequences, with around a tenth found just once. Sequenced input: whole blood. All receptors come from an adult who was a healthcare worker with PCR-confirmed SARS-CoV-2 infection or an uninfected control (not recorded which).

The chain links TRBV19 to TRBJ1-2, with D perhaps matching TRBD1 (6 bases). V lost 6 bases, J lost 4 bases, and 15 bases lay in between. Per germline, CDR1 LNHDA and CDR2 SQIVND (reference sequence). The length of the CDR3 is 14 residues. CDR3 sequence (DNA): TGTGCCAGTAGGTCGCGGGGGCGCTTCTATGGCTACACCTTC. It yields the protein CASRSRGRFYGYTF.

This clonotype occurred many times. The chain is built from TRBV2 and TRBJ2-3, with D uncertain. The ends were cut back, 8 bases at V and 5 bases at J, with 11 bases in the middle. Germline V CDR1 and CDR2: SNHLY, FYNNEI. The CDR3 covers 12 residues. CDR3 region: CASCLPGDTQYF. The CDR3 DNA reads TGTGCCAGCTGTCTACCGGGAGATACGCAGTATTTT.

This clonotype was observed many times. The chain employs TRBV11-2 and TRBJ2-1; D is undetermined. From germline, CDR1 is SGHAT and CDR2 FQNNGV. CDR3 length: 13 amino acids. The V end was cut by 5 bases, the J end by 2 bases, with 7 bases between. DNA of the CDR3: TGTGCCAGCAGCGTTGGGGCCTACAATGAGCAGTTCTTC. This gives the protein CASSVGAYNEQFF. The full variable domain, completed using reference TRBV11-2 and TRBJ2-1, is EAGVAQSPRYKIIEKRQSVAFWCNPISGHATLYWYQQILGQGPKLLIQFQNNGVVDDSQLPKDRFSAERLKGVDSTLKIQPAKLEDSAVYLCASSVGAYNEQFFGPGTRLTVL.

This clonotype was seen a few times. The rearrangement uses TRBV10-1 and TRBJ1-6; D gene uncertain. V lost 3 bases and J 11 bases, leaving 11 bases between the germline ends. The CDR3 spans 13 residues. Germline V gene sequence: CDR1 WNHNN, CDR2 SYGVQD (reference sequence). The CDR3 nucleotides read TGCGCCAGCAGTGAAGGGCCGGTGGCACCCCTCCACTTT. Protein product: CASSEGPVAPLHF.

The table lists this clonotype with many counts. The J gene is TRBJ1-2, the V gene TRBV12-3 or TRBV12-4; weak D call: TRBD1 (6 bases). With 3 bases removed from V and 4 bases from J, the gap between germline ends came to 12 bases. CDR3 length: 14 residues. CDR3 nucleotides: TGTGCCAGCAGTTTTGGCAGGGGAGGCTATGGCTACACCTTC. This sequence encodes CASSFGRGGYGYTF.

This clonotype was counted at least ten times. The gene calls are TRBV7-9 and TRBJ1-4; D is perhaps TRBD1 (6 bases). The CDR3 runs 12 residues. V dropped 2 bases and J dropped 14 bases, with 12 bases sitting between them. CDR1 SEHNR and CDR2 FQNEAQ come from the germline V gene (reference sequence). The CDR3 is CASSLSRGSLFF. CDR3 coding DNA: TGTGCCAGCAGCTTAAGCAGGGGAAGCCTGTTTTTT.

A note on this clonotype: This may be a read error: a much more frequent sequence differs by one nucleotide. This chain joins TRBV5-6 and TRBJ1-1, with a tentative D call TRBD1 (5 bases). This CDR3 contains 13 residues. Germline CDR1 SGHDT, CDR2 YYEEEE. In DNA, the CDR3 is TGTGCCGGCAGCCCGACAGTGAACACTGAAGCTTTCTTT. Residues: CAGSPTVNTEAFF.

V gene TRBV13 combines with J gene TRBJ2-1; 11 bases fit TRBD2. CDR3 size: 15 residues. V trimming: 5 bases; J trimming: 7 bases; junction bases outside the gene matches: 7. The germline V gene encodes CDR1 PRHDT and CDR2 FYEKMQ (reference sequence). The CDR3 loop is CASSRTSGSPNEQFF. The CDR3 coding sequence is TGTGCCAGCAGCCGAACTAGCGGGAGTCCAAATGAGCAGTTCTTC.

The table lists this clonotype with a few counts. The chain couples TRBV6-6 to TRBJ2-1; 11 bases map to TRBD2. This CDR3 comprises 16 residues. The junction had 8 bases not matched to a gene; V was cut back by 2 bases and J by 8 bases. Germline V lookup: CDR1 MNHNY, CDR2 SVGAGI (reference sequence). In nucleotides, the CDR3 is TGTGCCAGCAGTTACGGAGGTAGCGGGAGGGCCGATGAGCAGTTCTTC. Translation: CASSYGGSGRADEQFF.

V gene TRBV29-1 combines with J gene TRBJ2-4; D is uncertain. The CDR3 contains 10 residues. V dropped 5 bases and J dropped 7 bases, with 6 bases sitting between them. Germline CDR1 SQVTM, CDR2 ANQGSEA. The CDR3 bases are TGCAGCGTTCTAGGGAACATTCAGTACTTC. Encoded protein: CSVLGNIQYF. Combining the CDR3 with reference TRBV29-1 and TRBJ2-4 gives the whole variable domain SAVISQKPSRDICQRGTSLTIQCQVDSQVTMMFWYRQQPGQSLTLIATANQGSEATYESGFVIDKFPISRPNLTFSTLTVSNMSPEDSSIYLCSVLGNIQYFGAGTRLSVL.

This clonotype has ten or more counts. The chain carries TRBV2 and TRBJ2-3; weak D call: TRBD2 (5 bases). V lost 7 bases and J 0 bases, leaving 11 bases between the germline ends. The CDR3 extends over 14 amino acids. CDR1 is SNHLY and CDR2 is FYNNEI in the germline V gene. Written as DNA, the CDR3 is TGTGCCAGCACCGTGCGGGCCAGCACAGATACGCAGTATTTT. Translating it yields CASTVRASTDTQYF.

This clonotype came up a few times. This rearrangement joins TRBV19 to TRBJ2-6, with D perhaps matching TRBD1 (5 bases). CDR1 is LNHDA, CDR2 SQIVND, per germline (reference sequence). V was trimmed by 4 bases and J by 0 bases, leaving 13 bases between them. The CDR3 length is 17 residues. CDR3 region: CASSSSYRLSGANVLTF. The CDR3 DNA reads TGTGCCAGTAGTAGCTCTTACAGGCTCTCTGGGGCCAACGTCCTGACTTTC.

The V gene is TRBV24-1, the J gene TRBJ2-1; 8 positions match TRBD1. Germline loops: CDR1 KGHDR, CDR2 SFDVKD. CDR3 size: 15 residues. The V segment lost 7 bases and the J segment 2 bases; nucleotides outside the gene matches: 6. The CDR3: CATSPTGAAYNEQFF. The DNA for the CDR3 is TGTGCCACCAGCCCGACAGGGGCGGCCTACAATGAGCAGTTCTTC.

In this sample, this clonotype turned up many times. This chain connects TRBV12-3 or TRBV12-4 to TRBJ2-7, with 11 bases identical to TRBD2. This CDR3 contains 15 residues. After removal of 4 bases from V and 5 bases from J, the junction contained 7 bases not matched to a gene. This CDR3 is CASSSATSGKDEQYF. CDR3 nucleotides: TGTGCCAGCAGTTCGGCGACTAGCGGGAAAGACGAGCAGTACTTC.

This clonotype was observed many times. The chain employs TRBV24-1 and TRBJ2-3; 7 nucleotides align to TRBD2. The CDR3 has 14 residues. The J segment lost 3 bases and the V segment lost 9 bases, leaving 8 bases of the junction unmatched. CDR1 is KGHDR and CDR2 is SFDVKD in the germline V gene. CDR3 coding DNA: TGTGCCACCGGCGCGGGAGCGGTTACAGATACGCAGTATTTT. Protein product: CATGAGAVTDTQYF.

The chain couples TRBV2 to TRBJ2-1; 9 nucleotides agree with TRBD1. CDR1 SNHLY and CDR2 FYNNEI come from the germline V gene. The CDR3 runs 12 residues. With V trimmed by 9 bases and J by 12 bases, 9 bases remained unmatched. The CDR3 DNA reads as TGTGCCAGGAGAGGACAGGGGTTTCCGCAGTTCTTC. Its protein product is CARRGQGFPQFF.

This clonotype has a count of ten or more. The chain recombines TRBV9 with TRBJ1-1; D is possibly TRBD1 (6 bases). There are 13 residues in the CDR3. Germline V lookup: CDR1 SGDLS, CDR2 YYNGEE. V lost 4 bases and J lost 5, with 12 bases in between. CDR3 nucleotide sequence: TGTGCCAGCAGCCCCTTAGGGGGAACTGAAGCTTTCTTT. Its translation: CASSPLGGTEAFF. Combining the CDR3 with reference TRBV9 and TRBJ1-1 gives the whole variable domain DSGVTQTPKHLITATGQRVTLRCSPRSGDLSVYWYQQSLDQGLQFLIQYYNGEERAKGNILERFSAQQFPDLHSELNLSSLELGDSALYFCASSPLGGTEAFFGQGTRLTVV.

This clonotype has a count of ten or more. The chain employs TRBV24-1 and TRBJ2-3, with TRBD1 as a possible D gene (6 bases). This CDR3 has 16 residues. Trimming pared 4 bases from V and 0 bases from J, leaving 13 bases between. Germline assignment: CDR1 KGHDR and CDR2 SFDVKD. CDR3 sequence: CATSDTGTTSTDTQYF. In nucleotides, the CDR3 is TGTGCCACCAGTGACACCGGGACAACGAGCACAGATACGCAGTATTTT.

This clonotype has at least ten counts. This chain connects TRBV20-1 to TRBJ2-3; the match to TRBD2 covers 11 bases. The V gene's germline CDR1 is DFQATT and CDR2 SNEGSKA (reference sequence). This CDR3 is built from 17 residues. Unmatched junction bases numbered 12, after V lost 6 bases and J lost 1 base. Written as DNA, the CDR3 is TGCAGTGCCACTACTAGCGGGAGAGGATTGGGCACAGATACGCAGTATTTT. This codes for CSATTSGRGLGTDTQYF.

This clonotype appeared many times. The chain employs TRBV4-1 and TRBJ1-2; 11 bases are a match to TRBD1. This CDR3 is built from 20 residues. CDR1 MGHRA and CDR2 YSYEKL come from the germline V gene. V dropped 1 base and J dropped 6; count of bases not matched to a gene: 19. The CDR3 here is CASSQGLPRVGTGGIHGYTF. DNA for the CDR3: TGCGCCAGCAGCCAAGGTTTGCCTCGAGTCGGGACAGGGGGAATCCATGGCTACACCTTC.

As for this clonotype: This could be a read error, since a much larger clone is one nucleotide away. The chain couples TRBV29-1 to TRBJ2-1; D is possibly TRBD1 (6 bases). The CDR3 extends over 14 amino acids. Trimming shortened V by 8 bases and J by 0 bases, and 14 bases separated the two germline ends. Germline CDR1 is SQVTM and CDR2 is ANQGSEA. The CDR3 sequence is CSSRGRGSYNEQFF. The CDR3 DNA sequence: TGCAGCTCAAGGGGCAGGGGCTCCTACAATGAGCAGTTCTTC.

The chain employs TRBV14 and TRBJ2-3, with TRBD2 matching 13 bases. With V trimmed by 5 bases and J by 2 bases, 4 bases remained unmatched. This CDR3 comprises 16 residues. Looked up from germline, CDR1 is SGHDN and CDR2 is FVKESK. For the CDR3, the DNA is TGTGCCAGCAGCGTGGGACTAGCGGGACTCACAGATACGCAGTATTTT. It is translated as CASSVGLAGLTDTQYF.